This T cell receptor (beta chain) was retrieved from a study of OX40 agonist ivuxolimab in advanced cancers. As for the study more broadly: The costimulatory receptor OX40 (CD134) was targeted by ivuxolimab, a fully human IgG2 agonistic monoclonal antibody. Intravenous ivuxolimab was administered to patients every 2 weeks at six dose levels: 0.01, 0.1, 0.3, 1.5, 3 and 10 mg/kg. Peripheral TCRbeta sequencing aimed to test whether ivuxolimab altered TCR sequence diversity and caused clonal T-cell expansion. Three dose-escalation patients achieved partial responses, one with hepatocellular carcinoma and two with cutaneous melanoma. Prior anti-PD-1, anti-PD-L1 or anti-CTLA-4 therapy was permitted, and 40% of dose-escalation patients had received checkpoint inhibitors. The dose-escalation cohort was about 83% male with a mean age of roughly 60 years, ranging from about 20 to 85. The paper covers the monotherapy dose-escalation part of the phase I ivuxolimab trial, which included N ≈ 50 patients. Of the approximately 50 patients in dose escalation, some 19 had hepatocellular carcinoma, some 15 had melanoma, 9 had renal cell carcinoma and 9 had head and neck cancer.

The paper's findings and limits, for the study overall: At doses of 0.1 to 3.0 mg/kg, clonal expansion of both CD4+ and CD8+ T cells in blood was seen between baseline and week 6. In the 0.1-3.0 mg/kg groups, partial responders were among the patients with the lowest normalized peripheral clonal expansion, particularly in CD8+ T cells. Low levels of normalized T-cell clonal expansion were also seen in some patients who did not respond. Which antigens the clonally expanded peripheral T cells were specific for was not determined. After ivuxolimab, CD8+ T cells had more expanded clones than CD4+ T cells on average.

Genomic DNA was extracted from sorted cells for sequencing of the TCRbeta CDR3 region. The immunoSEQ Assay was used to sequence the TCRbeta CDR3 regions. The source is immuneACCESS, and TCRdb retained only in-frame sequences with V and J called. Part of the clones is not carried over; for the studies checked, unresolved V genes explain less than half of this, and the remainder is unexplained. The table for this sample lists over 10,000 clones; around 87% of them were counted only once. The ten largest clones take up around 48% of the sample. For this clone: This clone's antigen is unknown. No quality values exist for individual bases; no much larger clone is one base distant.

CDR1 and CDR2, looked up from the germline V gene, are MDHEN and SYDVKM. V sheds 6 bases and J sheds 2 bases, leaving 14 bases between their ends. Taken from cysteine to phenylalanine, the CDR3 has 15 residues. Of the read, only the CDR3 DNA is kept; its 45 bases are in frame from base 1. Patients with autoimmune disease history or receiving systemic immunosuppression were excluded from the trial. Peripheral blood for TCR sequencing was collected from all dose cohorts at baseline, on cycle 4 day 1, and on cycle 7 day 1. Samples were obtained from an open-label, multicenter, first-in-human phase I dose-escalation trial of ivuxolimab. Adults with locally advanced or metastatic melanoma, renal cell carcinoma, hepatocellular carcinoma or head and neck squamous cell carcinoma were enrolled in the trial. Before TCR sequencing, CD4+ T cells and CD8+ T cells from peripheral blood were sorted into separate populations.

This sequence originates from an adult with an advanced solid tumor such as melanoma, head and neck, liver or kidney cancer. Material: CD4+ or CD8+ T cells sorted from blood, obtained in a trial of the OX40 agonist ivuxolimab. The sequence joins TRBV28 to TRBJ1-5; a weak D assignment points to TRBD1 (5 bases agree). Here is the DNA: TGTGCCAGCAGCCTCCGACTAGGGGGCAATCAGCCCCAGCATTTT. Translated, this is CASSLRLGGNQPQHF.